This TCR beta chain stems from a study of T-cell memory formation after mild COVID-19. This clonotype was recorded many times. Its antigen is not identified. In TCRdb, the 5' RACE reads were re-called with MiXCR into one record per CDR3 protein. The sample has 300,000 or so distinct CDR3 sequences, more than 15% seen once; the top ten hold roughly a fifth. Study-level points and caveats: CD4+ bias marked clones expanding day 15 to 37, unlike balanced contracting clones.

V lost 3 bases and J 0 bases, leaving 5 bases between the germline ends. The V gene's germline CDR1 is MRHNA and CDR2 SNTAGT. The CDR3 loop spans 14 amino acids. The V call is TRBV6-4, the J call TRBJ2-2; no firm D call. The sequencing sample was made of PBMCs or a T cell subset sorted from them (not recorded which). The clonotype was recovered from a man aged 18 to 29 who had mild COVID-19 (a few samples of this study predate the infection). Cell type and time point are not known. The CDR3 loop is CASSDLPNTGELFF. The CDR3 nucleotides are TGTGCCAGCAGTGATCTTCCGAACACCGGGGAGCTGTTTTTT.